This entry concerns a single T cell receptor beta chain. No antigen is known for it. Germline trimming cut 3 bases from V and 4 bases from J; bases unmatched to any gene: 8. Germline CDR1 SGHTA, CDR2 FQGTGA. This CDR3 contains 16 residues. This sample was included in a study of CD8 T cells in Susac syndrome. Study context: Blood was drawn from patients with Susac syndrome. At that point, they were therapy-naive, on corticosteroids, or on intravenous immunoglobulin alone.

Study results and caveats: The study conceded that relatively few individuals underwent its TCR sequencing and HLA analysis.

RNA, at 0.5 to 1 ug, was reverse transcribed with random hexamers. TCRdb itself ran the immunoSEQ multiplex PCR reads through MiXCR, one entry per CDR3 protein. The top ten clones hold 0.85% to 1% of a sample with approximately 74,000 distinct CDR3 sequences, 85% to 95% of them seen once. TCR beta sequencing was performed on blood CD8+ and CD4+ T cells. The TEMRA cells underwent FACS enrichment, while the CD8+ and CD4+ T cells underwent negative isolation. The genes are TRBV7-3 and TRBJ2-4; 8 nucleotides line up with TRBD2. Sequences were obtained from CD8+ T cells from PBMCs. The sequence was obtained from a human donor with Susac syndrome. The CDR3 loop reads CASSLVRREAKNIQYF. In DNA, the CDR3 is TGTGCCAGCAGCTTGGTGAGGCGGGAGGCTAAAAACATTCAGTACTTC.